These 8 T cell receptor beta chains came from one sample sequenced in a study of beta chain features in type 1 diabetes. Expressed TCRB transcripts were sequenced because the entire RNA isolate underwent reverse transcription. Sequencing used immunoSEQ multiplex PCR; TCRdb keeps in-frame clones, though not all of them. The sample includes hundreds of thousands of clones, more than 65% of them seen just once. Material for sequencing was naive CD4+ T cells from blood. These TCRs come from a man aged 25-40 years in good health.

This chain uses TRBV15 with TRBJ2-5; TRBD1 matches at 9 bases. There are 16 residues in the CDR3. J was trimmed by 5 bases and V by 0 bases; bases with no gene match: 7. Germline V CDR1 and CDR2: LNHNV, YYDKDF (reference sequence). CDR3 amino acids: CATSRDSRTGVETQYF. Here the CDR3 DNA reads TGTGCCACCAGCAGAGATAGCCGGACAGGGGTTGAGACCCAGTACTTC.

The chain carries TRBV29-1 and TRBJ2-7; 10 bases are a match to TRBD1. This CDR3 contains 15 residues. V trimming: 7 bases; J trimming: 3 bases; junction bases outside the gene matches: 12. Germline CDR1 reads SQVTM; CDR2 reads ANQGSEA. The CDR3 DNA is TGCAGCGCTGGGGCAGGGGGACAGGGGTTCTACGAGCAGTACTTC. Protein sequence: CSAGAGGQGFYEQYF.

The chain combines TRBV27 with TRBJ2-7; 7 bases align to TRBD2. The CDR3 has 13 amino acids. V shed 3 bases, J shed 4 bases, and the junction held 3 bases outside the gene matches. Germline lookup yields CDR1 MNHEY and CDR2 SMNVEV (reference sequence). CDR3 in amino acids: CASSFSGGYEQYF. The CDR3 region has the DNA TGTGCCAGCAGTTTCTCCGGGGGGTACGAGCAGTACTTC.

The genes are TRBV7-2 and TRBJ2-1, with D possibly being TRBD2 (7 bases). V lost 5 bases and J lost 5, with 16 bases in between. The germline V gene has CDR1 SGHTA and CDR2 FQGNSA. The CDR3 sequence is 15 residues long. CDR3 in amino acids: CASSTQGRENNEQFF. In DNA, the CDR3 is TGTGCCAGCAGCACTCAGGGGCGGGAGAACAATGAGCAGTTCTTC.

The CDR3 loop reads CASGKFLYNEQFF. The CDR3 DNA sequence: TGTGCCAGCGGGAAGTTCCTTTACAATGAGCAGTTCTTC. The rearrangement joins TRBV2 to TRBJ2-1; no firm D call. Germline-derived CDR1 and CDR2 are SNHLY and FYNNEI. The CDR3 runs to 13 residues. V lost 8 bases, J lost 4 bases, and 12 bases lay in between.

V usage is TRBV9 and J usage is TRBJ2-3; 10 bases match TRBD2. The V gene's germline CDR1 is SGDLS and CDR2 YYNGEE. The CDR3 is 19 amino acids. The ends lost 4 bases at V and 0 bases at J; junction bases unmatched: 14. CDR3 residues: CASSRDSGLAVPSTDTQYF. CDR3 DNA sequence: TGTGCCAGCAGCCGCGACAGCGGACTAGCGGTCCCCAGCACAGATACGCAGTATTTT.

The V and J genes are TRBV29-1 and TRBJ2-1, with 10 nucleotides matching TRBD1. The CDR3 runs to 13 residues. The junction had 5 bases not matched to a gene; V was cut back by 2 bases and J by 10 bases. The germline V gene has CDR1 SQVTM and CDR2 ANQGSEA. The CDR3 DNA sequence: TGCAGCGTTGAAAGGGACAGGGGAGGCGAGCAGTTCTTC. Protein sequence: CSVERDRGGEQFF.

This clone is a singleton in its sample. CDR3: CASGPGGYEQYF. Written as DNA, the CDR3 is TGTGCCTCGGGACCTGGGGGCTACGAGCAGTACTTC. The chain is built from TRBV30 and TRBJ2-7, with D tentatively TRBD1 or TRBD2 (5 bases each). Per the germline V gene, CDR1 is GTSNPN and CDR2 is SVGIG (reference sequence). The CDR3 covers 12 residues. With 7 bases removed from V and 3 bases from J, the gap between germline ends came to 13 bases.